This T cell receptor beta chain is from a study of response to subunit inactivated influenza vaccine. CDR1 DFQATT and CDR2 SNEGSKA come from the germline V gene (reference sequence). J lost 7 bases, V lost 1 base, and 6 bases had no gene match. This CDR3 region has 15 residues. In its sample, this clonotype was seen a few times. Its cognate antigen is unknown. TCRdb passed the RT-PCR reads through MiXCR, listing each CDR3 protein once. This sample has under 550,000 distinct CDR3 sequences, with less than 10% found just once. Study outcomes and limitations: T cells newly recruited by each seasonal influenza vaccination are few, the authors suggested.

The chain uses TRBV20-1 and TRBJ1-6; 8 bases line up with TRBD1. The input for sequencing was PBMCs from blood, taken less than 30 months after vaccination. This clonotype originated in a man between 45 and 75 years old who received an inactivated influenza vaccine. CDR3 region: CSARGGQGANSPLHF. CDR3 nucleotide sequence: TGCAGTGCTAGAGGTGGACAGGGAGCGAATTCACCCCTCCACTTT.